Following are 9 T cell receptor beta chains from one sample sequenced in a study of T cell changes during pregnancy in multiple sclerosis. Generated by immunoSEQ multiplex PCR, the TCRdb table keeps only in-frame clones and is missing some. The sample lists approximately 92,000 clones; 93% were seen once. The source was peripheral blood, collected after pregnancy. The receptor set was obtained from a female donor with multiple sclerosis, enrolled in a pregnancy study.

The chain couples TRBV25-1 to TRBJ2-7; no definite D call. From germline, CDR1 is MGHDK and CDR2 SYGVNS. Trimming left V 8 bases short and J 1 base short, with 12 bases between. CDR3 size: 13 residues. The CDR3 DNA sequence: TGTGCCAGCGAACCGGGTTCATCCTACGAGCAGTACTTC. Its translation is CASEPGSSYEQYF.

A single count supports this clone. CDR3 DNA: TGCGCCAGCAGCTTGAGACTAGCGGGAGCAGATACGCAGTATTTT. It codes for CASSLRLAGADTQYF. The rearrangement links TRBV5-1 to TRBJ2-3; TRBD2 agrees at 12 bases. The germline CDR1 and CDR2 sequences are SGHRS and YFSETQ. The CDR3 covers 15 residues. J was trimmed by 4 bases and V by 1 base; bases with no gene match: 1.

V usage is TRBV4-1 and J usage is TRBJ2-1, with 11 bases identical to TRBD2. The CDR3 runs 17 residues. V lost 3 bases to trimming and J lost 8 bases; unmatched junction nucleotides: 12. Germline V gene data show CDR1 as MGHRA and CDR2 as YSYEKL. This CDR3 reads CASSHRLSGRALDEQFF. Written as DNA, the CDR3 is TGCGCCAGCAGCCACCGCCTTAGCGGGAGGGCCCTCGATGAGCAGTTCTTC.

DNA of the CDR3: TGTGCCAGCAGCGCTATGACTTTGAACACTGAAGCTTTCTTT. Protein sequence: CASSAMTLNTEAFF. V is TRBV7-8 and J is TRBJ1-1; unclear D gene. There are 14 residues in the CDR3. In germline, CDR1 is SGHVS, CDR2 FQNEAQ. V lost 5 bases to trimming and J lost 0 bases, with 10 bases between them.

This sequence joins TRBV7-2 and TRBJ2-7; possible D gene TRBD2, 6 bases. Germline CDR1 and CDR2: SGHTA and FQGNSA. The V gene lost 0 bases and the J gene lost 3 bases, with 18 bases spanning the gap. This CDR3 comprises 17 residues. CDR3 loop: CASSLAGRGLWFYEQYF. Written as DNA, the CDR3 is TGTGCCAGCAGCTTAGCGGGAAGGGGACTCTGGTTCTACGAGCAGTACTTC.

This chain uses TRBV5-1 with TRBJ2-1, with D maybe TRBD2 (6 bases). The CDR3 runs 15 residues. The V end lost 4 bases, the J end lost 0 bases, and 11 bases lay between the germline ends. The germline V gene has CDR1 SGHRS and CDR2 YFSETQ. CDR3 sequence: CASSRDGSSYNEQFF. CDR3 sequence (DNA): TGCGCCAGCAGCCGGGACGGGAGCTCCTACAATGAGCAGTTCTTC.

This chain connects TRBV5-1 to TRBJ2-4; TRBD2 agrees at 7 bases. Germline lookup yields CDR1 SGHRS and CDR2 YFSETQ. V trimming: 0 bases; J trimming: 2 bases; junction bases outside the gene matches: 2. This CDR3 has 15 residues. CDR3 coding DNA: TGCGCCAGCAGCTTGGACGGGAGGACCAAAAACATTCAGTACTTC. Its protein is CASSLDGRTKNIQYF.

DNA for the CDR3: TGTGCCAGCAGTTACTCGACAGGGGCGCCGGGCACTGAAGCTTTCTTT. Protein: CASSYSTGAPGTEAFF. The rearrangement links TRBV6-5 to TRBJ1-1; TRBD1 matches 8 bases. The V segment lost 0 bases and the J segment 4 bases; nucleotides outside the gene matches: 7. The CDR3 length is 16 residues. Germline CDR1 reads MNHEY; CDR2 reads SVGAGI.

This clone was recorded once. This chain links TRBV9 with TRBJ2-3; 11 bases align to TRBD2. The germline CDR1 and CDR2 sequences are SGDLS and YYNGEE. V dropped 4 bases and J dropped 7; count of bases not matched to a gene: 11. This CDR3 comprises 16 residues. The CDR3 spells CASSQETSGSTNTQYF. As DNA, the CDR3 is TGTGCCAGCAGCCAGGAAACTAGCGGGAGCACGAATACGCAGTATTTT.